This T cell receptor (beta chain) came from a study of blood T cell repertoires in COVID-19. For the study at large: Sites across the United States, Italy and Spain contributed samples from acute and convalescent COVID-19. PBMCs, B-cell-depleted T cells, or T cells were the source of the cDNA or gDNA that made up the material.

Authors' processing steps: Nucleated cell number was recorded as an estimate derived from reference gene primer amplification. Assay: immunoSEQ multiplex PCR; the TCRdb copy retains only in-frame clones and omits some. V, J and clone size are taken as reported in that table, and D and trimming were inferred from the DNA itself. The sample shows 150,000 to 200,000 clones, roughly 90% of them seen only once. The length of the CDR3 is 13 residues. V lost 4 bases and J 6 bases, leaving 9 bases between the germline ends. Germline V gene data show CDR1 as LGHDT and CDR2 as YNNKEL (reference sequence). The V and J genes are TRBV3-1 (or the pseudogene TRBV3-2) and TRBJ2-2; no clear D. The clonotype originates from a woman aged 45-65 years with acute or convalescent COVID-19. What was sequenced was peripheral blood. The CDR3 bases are TGTGCCAGCAGCCCCCATAAGCCCGGGGAGCTGTTTTTT. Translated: CASSPHKPGELFF.